This TCR beta chain was obtained from a study of T cells in Graves' hyperthyroidism and ophthalmopathy. The CDR3 has 15 amino acids. CDR1 is SGHNT, CDR2 YENEEA, per germline. The V end lost 3 bases, the J end lost 8 bases, and 17 bases lay between the germline ends. This clonotype was counted many times. The authors took PBMCs from 10 ml fresh peripheral blood. RNA transcripts were the template for amplifying TCR beta CDR3 regions. HTBI primers drove first-round RT-PCR of the TCR CDR3. From the multiplex PCR reads, TCRdb called clonotypes with MiXCR, one entry per CDR3 protein. The sample lists about 210,000 distinct CDR3 sequences; 17% were seen once.

This clonotype was obtained from a man between 45 and 60 years old with Graves' hyperthyroidism. The chain joins TRBV11-3 to TRBJ2-1; the D gene is possibly TRBD2 (5 bases). Sequenced input: blood. CDR3 in DNA: TGTGCCAGCAGCTTTTGGACTGGCCTGGTCGATGAGCAGTTCTTC. Amino acids: CASSFWTGLVDEQFF.